This entry concerns a single T cell receptor (beta chain). The antigen is undetermined. These data come from a study of OX40 agonist ivuxolimab in advanced cancers. Study summary: Among those enrolled, mean age was roughly 55 years (range about 20 to 79) and about 79% were male.

Germline values: CDR1 SGHAT, CDR2 FQNNGV. With 5 bases clipped from V and 2 bases from J, the junction kept 7 bases outside the gene matches. The CDR3 is made up of 15 amino acids. Produced via immunoSEQ multiplex PCR; TCRdb's table is partial and in-frame only. There are thousands of clones in the sample; roughly 90% occur only once, and more than 15% lies in the top ten. Study results and caveats: Also present in some nonresponders was a low level of normalized T-cell clonal expansion. Relative to CD4+ cells, CD8+ T cells on average had more expanded clones.

V usage is TRBV11-2 and J usage is TRBJ2-7; 9 positions agree with TRBD1. This receptor was obtained from an adult with an advanced solid tumor such as melanoma, head and neck, liver or kidney cancer. The material was CD4+ or CD8+ T cells sorted from blood, obtained in a trial of the OX40 agonist ivuxolimab. DNA of the CDR3: TGTGCCAGCAGCCGTTCCCGGGACAGGGCCTACGAGCAGTACTTC. It yields the protein CASSRSRDRAYEQYF.